This TCR beta chain was obtained from a study of cytomegalovirus exposure and HLA in healthy donors. Findings and limits, study-wide: Later examination showed HLA-associated TCR beta chains had greater clonal expansion than equally common others. Donors were assumed by presence/absence analyses to have roughly uniform sequencing depth.

A note on this clone: No antigen is known for it.

Germline CDR1 and CDR2: SGDLS and YYNGEE. V was shortened by 3 bases and J by 4 bases, with 13 bases between the two germline ends. The CDR3 is made up of 14 amino acids. Primers for the PCR totalled 60 Vbeta and 13 Jbeta. Assay used: immunoSEQ multiplex PCR; TCRdb lists only in-frame clones, some missing. The top ten clones hold over 0.8% of a sample with some 170,000 clones, around nine tenths of them seen once. The chain uses TRBV9 and TRBJ1-2, with a possible D match to TRBD1 (5 bases). This receptor was obtained from a woman aged 25 to 39 in good health and CMV-seronegative. The specimen sequenced was PBMCs. This CDR3 is CASSEGSKGYGYTF. DNA for the CDR3: TGTGCCAGCAGCGAGGGGTCTAAGGGCTATGGCTACACCTTC.